This record concerns one TCR beta chain sequence. Its target is not known. V shed 4 bases and J shed 6 bases, with 16 bases lying between them. The germline gives CDR1 SGDLS, CDR2 YYNGEE. The CDR3 contains 14 residues. The record originates from a study of vaccination effects on CD4 cells after COVID-19. At the level of the study: Two-dose vaccination with either BNT162b2 or mRNA-1273 was given to the participants. Broader study findings: Convalescent patients' post-vaccine spike repertoire was mostly distinct vaccine-induced clones.

The assay was immunoSEQ multiplex PCR, and TCRdb's table has in-frame clones only and misses some. The sample contains 20,000 to 25,000 clones, roughly 70% of which appear only once. Expansion with viral peptide pools was applied to antigen-specific CD4+ T cells by the ViraFEST assay prior to sequencing. Following 10 days of culture, CD4+ T cells were isolated. This person's SARS-CoV-2 infection, confirmed by PCR, occurred between March and December 2020. With 8.5 to 10 ug/ml peptides and 9 to 10 IU/ml IL-2, fewer than 2.5 million PBMC per well were cultured. Half-medium changes using IL-2 medium occurred on days 3 and 7.

The chain couples TRBV9 to TRBJ1-1; no clear D gene. The source was CD4+ T cells from PBMCs cultured with a peptide pool, collected before COVID-19 vaccination. This receptor was identified in a human donor who had a prior SARS-CoV-2 infection. The DNA of the CDR3 is TGTGCCAGCAGCCCACGACCGAGTCAGTCTGAAGCTTTCTTT. Its translation: CASSPRPSQSEAFF.